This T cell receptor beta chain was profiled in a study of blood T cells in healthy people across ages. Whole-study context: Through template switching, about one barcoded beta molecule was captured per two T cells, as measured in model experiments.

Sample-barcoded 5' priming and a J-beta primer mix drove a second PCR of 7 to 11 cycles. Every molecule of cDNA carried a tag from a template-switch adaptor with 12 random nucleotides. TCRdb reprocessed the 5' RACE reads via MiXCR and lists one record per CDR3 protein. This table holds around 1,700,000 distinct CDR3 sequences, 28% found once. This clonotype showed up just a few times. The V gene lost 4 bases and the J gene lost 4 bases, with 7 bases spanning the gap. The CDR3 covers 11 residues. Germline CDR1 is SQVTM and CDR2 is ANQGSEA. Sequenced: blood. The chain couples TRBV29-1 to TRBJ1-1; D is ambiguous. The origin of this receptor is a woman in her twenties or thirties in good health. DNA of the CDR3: TGCAGCGTTGCATGGAGCACTGAAGCTTTCTTT. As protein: CSVAWSTEAFF.